This entry lists 15 T cell receptor beta chains sequenced from one sample in a study of T cell repertoires and HLA-DP antigens. The antigens these receptors bind are not known. Profiling relied on immunoSEQ multiplex PCR, and the TCRdb table lists in-frame clones only, not all of them. Found here are 85,000 to 90,000 clones, around nine tenths of them singletons; the top ten hold about 1.7%. The sample consisted of CD4+ T cells from PBMCs. The receptors stem from a man in his fifties or sixties in good health and CMV-seronegative.

The chain combines TRBV7-3 with TRBJ2-3; D is unclear. V shed 2 bases and J shed 4 bases, with 4 bases lying between them. The germline V gene encodes CDR1 SGHTA and CDR2 FQGTGA. The CDR3 is 12 residues long. The CDR3 bases are TGTGCCAGCAGCTTATCAGCAGATACGCAGTATTTT. This sequence encodes CASSLSADTQYF.

The chain carries TRBV6-5 and TRBJ2-5, with a tentative D call TRBD2 (6 bases). In germline, CDR1 is MNHEY, CDR2 SVGAGI. This CDR3 spans 15 amino acids. Trimming took off 1 base at V and 4 bases at J, with 13 bases between the two ends. CDR3 protein: CASSYFPRRGETQYF. CDR3 coding DNA: TGTGCCAGCAGTTACTTCCCTAGGCGGGGAGAGACCCAGTACTTC.

A few counts support this clone. The chain is built from TRBV30 and TRBJ1-1, with D unclear. V was pared by 2 bases and J by 4 bases, with 14 bases between. This CDR3 contains 14 residues. Germline loops: CDR1 GTSNPN, CDR2 SVGIG (reference sequence). For the CDR3, the DNA is TGTGCCTGGAGTTGGTTAGGGAGTGGCACTGAAGCTTTCTTT. This codes for CAWSWLGSGTEAFF.

The chain recombines TRBV10-2 with TRBJ2-7; 9 bases fit TRBD1. Germline CDR1 WSHSY, CDR2 SAAADI. V lost 0 bases, J lost 3 bases, and 3 bases stayed unmatched. This CDR3 has 15 amino acids. The CDR3 DNA follows: TGCGCCAGCAGTGAGTCTAACAGGGGGCTCTACGAGCAGTACTTC. This encodes CASSESNRGLYEQYF.

This clone was detected once. V and J are TRBV19 and TRBJ2-1; 14 nucleotides match TRBD2. V was pared by 4 bases and J by 7 bases, with 9 bases of the junction left unmatched. Germline V gives CDR1 LNHDA, CDR2 SQIVND (reference sequence). The CDR3 spans 17 residues. The CDR3 DNA sequence: TGTGCCAGTAGTAAAGAGGGACTAGCGGGAGTTTTGAATGAGCAGTTCTTC. Protein sequence: CASSKEGLAGVLNEQFF.

J is TRBJ1-3 and V is TRBV10-3; 7 nucleotides line up with TRBD1. There are 14 residues in the CDR3. Per germline, CDR1 ENHRY and CDR2 SYGVKD. V trimming: 2 bases; J trimming: 4 bases; junction bases outside the gene matches: 2. In DNA, the CDR3 is TGTGCCATCAGTGAGACAGGGGCGGGAAACACCATATATTTT. The encoded protein is CAISETGAGNTIYF.

The genes are TRBV19 and TRBJ1-4, with D tentatively TRBD1 (5 bases). Trimming left V 7 bases short and J 5 bases short, with 11 bases between. Germline CDR1 is LNHDA and CDR2 is SQIVND (reference sequence). The CDR3 extends over 13 amino acids. The CDR3 coding sequence is TGTGCCAGTATGGGGACGGTAAATGAAAAACTGTTTTTT. Its translation is CASMGTVNEKLFF.

This CDR3 reads CASSSNRQITDTQYF. The DNA of the CDR3 is TGTGCCAGCAGCTCCAACCGACAGATAACAGATACGCAGTATTTT. This chain links TRBV5-6 with TRBJ2-3, with D possibly being TRBD1 (5 bases). Germline V gene data show CDR1 as SGHDT and CDR2 as YYEEEE. The length of the CDR3 is 15 residues. Deletions cut 3 bases from V and 3 bases from J, with 14 bases between.

The V call is TRBV27, the J call TRBJ2-7; D is undetermined. This CDR3 has 16 residues. Per the germline V gene, CDR1 is MNHEY and CDR2 is SMNVEV (reference sequence). Trimming stripped 5 bases from V and 2 bases from J, with 19 bases between. CDR3 loop: CASSITPPTPPYEQYF. CDR3 bases: TGTGCCAGCAGTATTACTCCACCGACTCCACCCTACGAGCAGTACTTC.

This chain links TRBV6-5 with TRBJ2-3; D gene ambiguous. CDR3 length: 15 amino acids. CDR1 and CDR2 from the germline V gene are MNHEY and SVGAGI. Trimming cost V 5 bases and J 4 bases, with 16 bases left between them. The CDR3 spells CASSTRLFGADTQYF. In DNA, the CDR3 is TGTGCCAGCAGTACCAGGTTGTTTGGGGCAGATACGCAGTATTTT.

This rearrangement joins TRBV27 to TRBJ2-3, with 7 bases lining up with TRBD1. This CDR3 comprises 13 residues. Germline V lookup: CDR1 MNHEY, CDR2 SMNVEV (reference sequence). Trimming removed 5 bases from V and 6 bases from J; junction bases left unmatched: 5. CDR3 sequence reads: CASSKQGLDTQYF. CDR3 in DNA: TGTGCCAGCAGTAAACAGGGGTTGGATACGCAGTATTTT.

This sequence joins TRBV19 and TRBJ2-7; TRBD1 matches 8 bases. CDR1 LNHDA and CDR2 SQIVND come from the germline V gene (reference sequence). V dropped 5 bases and J dropped 3; count of bases not matched to a gene: 0. There are 12 residues in the CDR3. CDR3 coding DNA: TGTGCCAGTAGTGACAGGGGCTACGAGCAGTACTTC. It translates to CASSDRGYEQYF.

The CDR3 bases are TGTGCCAGCAGCAAAGCGGGACAGGGAGAAGGGGGTACTGAAGCTTTCTTT. This codes for CASSKAGQGEGGTEAFF. This chain connects TRBV21-1 to TRBJ1-1; TRBD1, as called in the table, went unchecked against the DNA. TRBV21-1 is a pseudogene locus. The CDR3 totals 17 residues.

The rearrangement links TRBV19 to TRBJ2-6; TRBD2 agrees at 10 bases. Trimming at V came to 5 bases and at J to 2 bases, leaving 3 bases not matched to a gene. Germline CDR1 reads LNHDA; CDR2 reads SQIVND (reference sequence). The CDR3 extends over 16 amino acids. In nucleotides, the CDR3 is TGTGCCAGTAGTTTAAGCGGGGGGGCTGGGGCCAACGTCCTGACTTTC. This sequence encodes CASSLSGGAGANVLTF.

The chain links TRBV7-9 to TRBJ2-7, with unresolved D. There are 14 residues in the CDR3. CDR1 SEHNR and CDR2 FQNEAQ come from the germline V gene (reference sequence). The V gene lost 1 base and the J gene lost 6 bases, with 13 bases spanning the gap. CDR3 region: CASSLEGRFTEQYF. The DNA for the CDR3 is TGTGCCAGCAGCTTAGAGGGCCGCTTCACCGAGCAGTACTTC.